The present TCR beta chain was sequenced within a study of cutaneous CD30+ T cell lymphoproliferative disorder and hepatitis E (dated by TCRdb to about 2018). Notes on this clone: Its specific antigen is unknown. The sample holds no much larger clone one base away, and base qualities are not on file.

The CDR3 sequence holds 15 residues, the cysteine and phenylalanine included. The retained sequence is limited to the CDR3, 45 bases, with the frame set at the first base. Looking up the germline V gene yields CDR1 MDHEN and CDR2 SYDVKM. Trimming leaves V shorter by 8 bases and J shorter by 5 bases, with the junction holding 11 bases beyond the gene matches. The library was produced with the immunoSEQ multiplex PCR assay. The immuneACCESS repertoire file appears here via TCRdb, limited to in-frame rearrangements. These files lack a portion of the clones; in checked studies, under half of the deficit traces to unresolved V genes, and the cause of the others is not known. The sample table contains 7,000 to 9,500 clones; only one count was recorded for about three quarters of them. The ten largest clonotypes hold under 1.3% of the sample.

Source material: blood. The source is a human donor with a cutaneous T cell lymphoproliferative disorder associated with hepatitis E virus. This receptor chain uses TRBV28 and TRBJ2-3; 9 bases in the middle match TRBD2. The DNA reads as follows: TGTGCCAGCTGTCTTAGCGGGAGTTCAGGAGATACGCAGTATTTT. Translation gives CASCLSGSSGDTQYF.